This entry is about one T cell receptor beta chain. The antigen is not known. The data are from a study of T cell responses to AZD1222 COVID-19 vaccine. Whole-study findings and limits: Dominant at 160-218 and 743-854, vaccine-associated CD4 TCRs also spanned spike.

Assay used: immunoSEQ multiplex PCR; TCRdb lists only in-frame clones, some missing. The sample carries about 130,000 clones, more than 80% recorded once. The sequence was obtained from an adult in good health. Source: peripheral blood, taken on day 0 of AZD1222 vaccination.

In nucleotides, the CDR3 is TGTGCCAGTAGTATGACTAGCGGGAGTACAGATACGCAGTATTTT. This encodes CASSMTSGSTDTQYF. The chain links TRBV19 to TRBJ2-3; 12 nucleotides align to TRBD2. With V trimmed by 3 bases and J by 3 bases, 1 base remained unmatched. The CDR3 covers 15 residues. CDR1 is LNHDA and CDR2 is SQIVND in the germline V gene (reference sequence). Combining the CDR3 with reference TRBV19 and TRBJ2-3 gives the whole variable domain DGGITQSPKYLFRKEGQNVTLSCEQNLNHDAMYWYRQDPGQGLRLIYYSQIVNDFQKGDIAEGYSVSREKKESFPLTVTSAQKNPTAFYLCASSMTSGSTDTQYFGPGTRLTVL.